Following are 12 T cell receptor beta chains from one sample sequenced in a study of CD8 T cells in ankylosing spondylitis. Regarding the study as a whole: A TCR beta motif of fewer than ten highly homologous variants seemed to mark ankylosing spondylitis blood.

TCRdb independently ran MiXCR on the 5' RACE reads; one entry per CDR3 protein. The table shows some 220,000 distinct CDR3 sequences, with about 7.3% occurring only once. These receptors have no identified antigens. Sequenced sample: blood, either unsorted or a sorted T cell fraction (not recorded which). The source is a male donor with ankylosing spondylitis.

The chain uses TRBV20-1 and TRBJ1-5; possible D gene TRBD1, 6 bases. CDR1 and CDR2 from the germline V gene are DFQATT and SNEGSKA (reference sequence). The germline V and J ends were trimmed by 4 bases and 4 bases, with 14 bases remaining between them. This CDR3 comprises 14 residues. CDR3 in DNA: TGCAGTGCTACGCCAGGGGAGAGGAATCAGCCCCAGCATTTT. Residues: CSATPGERNQPQHF.

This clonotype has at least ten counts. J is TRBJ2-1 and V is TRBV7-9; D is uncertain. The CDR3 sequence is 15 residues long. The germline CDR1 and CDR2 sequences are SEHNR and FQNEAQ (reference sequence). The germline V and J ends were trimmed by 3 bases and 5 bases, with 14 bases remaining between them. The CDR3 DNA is TGTGCCAGCAGCTTGCCGGGTCCCACTCACAATGAGCAGTTCTTC. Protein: CASSLPGPTHNEQFF.

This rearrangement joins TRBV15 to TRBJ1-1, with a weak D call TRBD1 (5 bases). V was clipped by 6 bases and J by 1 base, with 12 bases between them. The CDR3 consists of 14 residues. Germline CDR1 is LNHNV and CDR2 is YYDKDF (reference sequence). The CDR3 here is CATRPPGANTEAFF. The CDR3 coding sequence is TGTGCCACCAGGCCTCCCGGGGCGAACACTGAAGCTTTCTTT.

CDR3 region: CASSRIAGARDTQYF. DNA of the CDR3: TGTGCCAGCAGCCGAATAGCGGGAGCGAGAGATACGCAGTATTTT. The chain recombines TRBV7-2 with TRBJ2-3; 9 nucleotides align to TRBD2. CDR3 length: 15 residues. With V trimmed by 5 bases and J by 5 bases, 8 bases remained unmatched. CDR1 is SGHTA, CDR2 FQGNSA, per germline. Full variable domain (missing parts from reference TRBV7-2 and TRBJ2-3): GAGVSQSPSNKVTEKGKDVELRCDPISGHTALYWYRQSLGQGLEFLIYFQGNSAPDKSGLPSDRFSAERTGGSVSTLTIQRTQQEDSAVYLCASSRIAGARDTQYFGPGTRLTVL.

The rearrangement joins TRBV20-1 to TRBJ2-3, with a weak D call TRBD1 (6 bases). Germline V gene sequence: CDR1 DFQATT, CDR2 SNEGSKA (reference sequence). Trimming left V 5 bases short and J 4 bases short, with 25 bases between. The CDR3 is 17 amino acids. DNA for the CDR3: TGCAGTGCTCTTCCTGGTATACGGGGTTCAGGGGCAGATACGCAGTATTTT. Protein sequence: CSALPGIRGSGADTQYF.

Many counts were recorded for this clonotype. The CDR3 bases are TGTGCCAGCAGCTTACGGGGCTCTGGGGCCAACGTCCTGACTTTC. It codes for CASSLRGSGANVLTF. The rearrangement uses TRBV7-6 and TRBJ2-6, with D possibly being TRBD2 (5 bases). Trimming took off 2 bases at V and 0 bases at J, with 5 bases between the two ends. This CDR3 is built from 15 residues. From germline, CDR1 is SGHVS and CDR2 FNYEAQ.

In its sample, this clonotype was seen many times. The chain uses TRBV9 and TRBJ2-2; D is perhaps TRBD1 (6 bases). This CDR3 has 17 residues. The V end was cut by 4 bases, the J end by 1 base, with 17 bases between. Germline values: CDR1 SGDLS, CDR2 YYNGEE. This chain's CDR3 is CASSPFSTGMNTGELFF. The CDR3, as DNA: TGTGCCAGCAGCCCGTTCAGCACAGGGATGAACACCGGGGAGCTGTTTTTT. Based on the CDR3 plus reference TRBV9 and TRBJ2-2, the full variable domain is DSGVTQTPKHLITATGQRVTLRCSPRSGDLSVYWYQQSLDQGLQFLIQYYNGEERAKGNILERFSAQQFPDLHSELNLSSLELGDSALYFCASSPFSTGMNTGELFFGEGSRLTVL.

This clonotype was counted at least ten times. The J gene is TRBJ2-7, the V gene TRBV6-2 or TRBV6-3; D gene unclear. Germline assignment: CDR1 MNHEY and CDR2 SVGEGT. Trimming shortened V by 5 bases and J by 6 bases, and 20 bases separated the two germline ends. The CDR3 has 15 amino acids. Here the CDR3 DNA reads TGTGCCAGCAGTGGCAGCCTGGAAGGGTTCTTCGAGCAGTACTTC. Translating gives CASSGSLEGFFEQYF.

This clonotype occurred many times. In DNA form, the CDR3 reads TGTGCCAGCAGCTTAGTAGGCGGGAGCGCCTACGAGCAGTACTTC. It specifies CASSLVGGSAYEQYF. The V gene is TRBV7-8, the J gene TRBJ2-7, with 7 bases matching TRBD2. The germline CDR1 and CDR2 sequences are SGHVS and FQNEAQ. The CDR3 contains 15 residues. The ends lost 1 base at V and 2 bases at J; junction bases unmatched: 5.

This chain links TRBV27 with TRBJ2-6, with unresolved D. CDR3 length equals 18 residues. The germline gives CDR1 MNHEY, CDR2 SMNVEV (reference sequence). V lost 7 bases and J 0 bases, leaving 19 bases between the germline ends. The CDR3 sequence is CASKSQARRYSGANVLTF. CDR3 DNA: TGTGCCAGCAAAAGTCAGGCACGGAGATACTCTGGGGCCAACGTCCTGACTTTC.

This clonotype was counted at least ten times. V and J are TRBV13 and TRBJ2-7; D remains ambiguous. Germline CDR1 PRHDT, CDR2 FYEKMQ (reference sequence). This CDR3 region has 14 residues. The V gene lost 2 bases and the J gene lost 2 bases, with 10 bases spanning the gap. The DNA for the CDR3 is TGTGCCAGCAGCTTAATTGGGGAAGCCTACGAGCAGTACTTC. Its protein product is CASSLIGEAYEQYF.

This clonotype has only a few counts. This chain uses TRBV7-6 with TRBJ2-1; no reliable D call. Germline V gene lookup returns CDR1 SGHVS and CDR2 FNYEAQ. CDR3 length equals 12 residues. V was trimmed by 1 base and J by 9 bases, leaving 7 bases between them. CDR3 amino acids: CASSLVFAEQFF. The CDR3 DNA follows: TGTGCCAGCAGCTTAGTCTTTGCTGAGCAGTTCTTC.